This TCR beta chain was sequenced during a study of CD8+CD57+ T cells in acquired aplastic anemia. Study summary: Sorted CD4+ and CD8+ cells yielded DNA averaging around 3 ug.

Study-wide findings and caveats: Shared by patients and controls, 25 to 35 CD8+ CDR3s were abundant in patients.

As to this clonotype: No antigen is known for it.

Trimming removed 5 bases at V and 11 bases at J, with 19 bases between. The CDR3 runs 14 residues. CDR1 and CDR2 from the germline V gene are SNHLY and FYNNEI. Genomic DNA was employed as the template in profiling TCR beta VDJ and CDR3. TCRdb redid the calling of the reads with MiXCR, one entry per CDR3 protein. The sample consists of just over 400,000 distinct CDR3 sequences, roughly 68% of them appearing once. The origin of this receptor is a human donor in good health, serving as a control. The sequenced sample consisted of sorted CD4+, CD8+, or CD8+CD57+ T cells (not recorded which) from PBMCs. The chain carries TRBV2 and TRBJ1-5, with no clear D. CDR3 sequence (DNA): TGTGCCAGCAGTTTGACGGTCTTCGGAGAGACCCAGCATTTT. Translated, it gives CASSLTVFGETQHF. Variable domain in full (rest from reference TRBV2 and TRBJ1-5): EPEVTQTPSHQVTQMGQEVILRCVPISNHLYFYWYRQILGQKVEFLVSFYNNEISEKSEIFDDQFSVERPDGSNFTLKIRSTKLEDSAMYFCASSLTVFGETQHFGDGTRLSIL.